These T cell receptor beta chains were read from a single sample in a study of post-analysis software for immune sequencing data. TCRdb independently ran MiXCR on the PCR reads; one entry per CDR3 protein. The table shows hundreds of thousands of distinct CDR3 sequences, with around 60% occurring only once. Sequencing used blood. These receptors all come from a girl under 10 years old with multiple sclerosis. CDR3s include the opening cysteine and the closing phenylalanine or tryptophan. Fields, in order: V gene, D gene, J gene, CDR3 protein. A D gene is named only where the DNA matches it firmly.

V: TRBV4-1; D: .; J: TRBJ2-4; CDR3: CASSPGKARSKNIQYF
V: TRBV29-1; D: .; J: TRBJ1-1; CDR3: CFASSGWTEAFF
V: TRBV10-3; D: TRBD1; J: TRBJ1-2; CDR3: CAINPGTANYGYTF
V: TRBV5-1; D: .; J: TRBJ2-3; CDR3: CASTLDVGTDTQYF
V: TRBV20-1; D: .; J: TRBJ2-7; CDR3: CSASGWDVSGSSYEQYF
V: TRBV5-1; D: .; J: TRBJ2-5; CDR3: CASSLGTGSRETQYF
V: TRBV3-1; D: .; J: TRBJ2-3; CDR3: CASSQVAGLSSKTQYF
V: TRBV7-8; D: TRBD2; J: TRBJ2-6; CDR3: CASSLGTSGSGANVLTF
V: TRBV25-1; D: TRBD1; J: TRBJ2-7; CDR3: CASSEPRDRPSYEQYF
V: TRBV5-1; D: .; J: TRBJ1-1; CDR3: CASSYYTANTEAFF
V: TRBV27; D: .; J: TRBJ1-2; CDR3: CASRLRGNYGYTF
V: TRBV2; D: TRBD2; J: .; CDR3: CASSEAQLAGVWYEQYF
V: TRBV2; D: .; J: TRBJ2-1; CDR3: CASSERDIYNEQFF
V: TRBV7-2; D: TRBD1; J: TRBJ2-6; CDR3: CASSSGQGEFSGANVLTF
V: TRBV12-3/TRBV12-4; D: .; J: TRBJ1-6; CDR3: CASSLGRSPLHF
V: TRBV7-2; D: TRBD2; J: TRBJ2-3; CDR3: CASSVRGEDTQYF
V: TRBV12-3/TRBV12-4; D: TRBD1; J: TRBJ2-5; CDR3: CASSSGTGSRETQYF
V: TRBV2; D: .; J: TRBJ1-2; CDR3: CASSETGGGYTF
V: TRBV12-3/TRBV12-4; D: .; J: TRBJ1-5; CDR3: CASSLGSQPQHF
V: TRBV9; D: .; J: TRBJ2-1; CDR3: CASSPHPRRIDNEQFF
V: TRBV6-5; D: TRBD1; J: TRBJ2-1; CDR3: CASSPGTGHYNEQFF
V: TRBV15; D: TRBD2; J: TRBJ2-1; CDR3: CATSVGREGLGSEQFF
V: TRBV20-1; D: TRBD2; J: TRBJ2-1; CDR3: CSARGTGTREQFF
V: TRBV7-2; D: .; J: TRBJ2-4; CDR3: CASSPTRLGHLAKNIQYF
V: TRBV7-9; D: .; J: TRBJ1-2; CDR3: CASSLSTENYGYTF
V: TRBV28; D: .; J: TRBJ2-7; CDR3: CASSFPRSYEQYF
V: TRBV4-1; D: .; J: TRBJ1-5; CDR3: CASSQVYGAGPQHF
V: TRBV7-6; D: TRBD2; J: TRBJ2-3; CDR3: CASSLAGSGRSTDTQYF
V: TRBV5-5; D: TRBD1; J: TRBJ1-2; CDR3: CASSFTPDRANYGYTF
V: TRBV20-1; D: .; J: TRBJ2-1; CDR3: CSAKSGQTTYNEQFF
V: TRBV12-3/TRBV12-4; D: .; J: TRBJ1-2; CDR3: CASSLGQQGYTF
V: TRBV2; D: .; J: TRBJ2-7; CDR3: CASSPGKSYEQYF
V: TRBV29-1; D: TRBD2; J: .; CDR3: CSVEVAGGLQETQYF
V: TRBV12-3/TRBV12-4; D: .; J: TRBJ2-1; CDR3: CASSPGARPDNEQFF
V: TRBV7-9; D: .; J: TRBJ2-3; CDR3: CASSATRITSTDTQYF
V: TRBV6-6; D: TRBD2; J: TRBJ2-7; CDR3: CASSSRPPGTTSYEQYF
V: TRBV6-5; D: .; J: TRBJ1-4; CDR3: CASSNHGVNEKLFF
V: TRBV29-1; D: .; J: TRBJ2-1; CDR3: CSVALPGNEQFF
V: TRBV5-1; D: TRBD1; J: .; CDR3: CASMLWGQGTYEQYF
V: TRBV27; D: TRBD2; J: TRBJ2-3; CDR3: CASSLERGTQYF
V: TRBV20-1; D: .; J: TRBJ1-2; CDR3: CSAPVEVGYGYTF